This record concerns one TCR beta chain sequence. Antigen unknown. This record comes from a study of cytomegalovirus exposure and HLA in healthy donors. Overall study results and limits: Per a later analysis, HLA-associated TCR beta chains showed more clonal expansion than other, equally common TCR beta chains.

This PCR relied on a set of 60 Vbeta primers and 13 Jbeta primers. Method: immunoSEQ multiplex PCR; TCRdb's copy keeps in-frame clones and lacks some. Of about 130,000 clones in the sample, around 80% were seen once. Germline-derived CDR1 and CDR2 are KGHSH and LQKENI. The V end lost 5 bases, the J end lost 3 bases, and 8 bases lay between the germline ends. CDR3 length equals 12 residues. J is TRBJ2-7 and V is TRBV18, with a tentative D call TRBD2 (5 bases). The sequenced sample was PBMCs. The clonotype comes from a man aged 30 to 45 in good health and CMV-seronegative. The CDR3 here is CASSSRDYEQYF. CDR3 DNA sequence: TGTGCCAGCTCATCCCGGGACTACGAGCAGTACTTC. Together with reference TRBV18 and TRBJ2-7, the CDR3 gives the full variable domain: NAGVMQNPRHLVRRRGQEARLRCSPMKGHSHVYWYRQLPEEGLKFMVYLQKENIIDESGMPKERFSAEFPKEGPSILRIQQVVRGDSAAYFCASSSRDYEQYFGPGTRLTVT.